Here is one T cell receptor (beta chain) with its context. Its specificity is not known. This sample was included in a study of blood T cells in healthy people across ages. The second PCR ran about 7 to 12 cycles with a sample-barcoded 5' primer and J-beta primers. A template-switch adaptor containing 12 random nucleotides labeled each cDNA molecule. MiXCR was run by TCRdb on the 5' RACE reads, yielding one entry per CDR3 protein. The sample holds roughly 680,000 distinct CDR3 sequences, more than 45% seen once. Findings and limits, study-wide: TCR beta diversity tracked closely with naive T cell percentage. For the donors, CMV status was unknown and possibly confounded expanded clonotype changes. Older individuals had lower TCR beta diversity per million T cells (the decline was roughly linear).

Sample: blood. This TCR came from a woman at least 80 years old in good health.

The CDR3 reads CASSPYRVITYNEQYF. The CDR3 nucleotides are TGTGCCAGCAGCCCCTACAGGGTTATCACCTACAATGAGCAGTACTTC. This sequence joins TRBV4-2 and TRBJ2-1, with a weak D call TRBD1 (6 bases). The J call may not be correct, given that the DNA end is closer to TRBJ2-7. CDR3 size: 16 residues. Germline lookup yields CDR1 LGHNA and CDR2 YNFKEQ.